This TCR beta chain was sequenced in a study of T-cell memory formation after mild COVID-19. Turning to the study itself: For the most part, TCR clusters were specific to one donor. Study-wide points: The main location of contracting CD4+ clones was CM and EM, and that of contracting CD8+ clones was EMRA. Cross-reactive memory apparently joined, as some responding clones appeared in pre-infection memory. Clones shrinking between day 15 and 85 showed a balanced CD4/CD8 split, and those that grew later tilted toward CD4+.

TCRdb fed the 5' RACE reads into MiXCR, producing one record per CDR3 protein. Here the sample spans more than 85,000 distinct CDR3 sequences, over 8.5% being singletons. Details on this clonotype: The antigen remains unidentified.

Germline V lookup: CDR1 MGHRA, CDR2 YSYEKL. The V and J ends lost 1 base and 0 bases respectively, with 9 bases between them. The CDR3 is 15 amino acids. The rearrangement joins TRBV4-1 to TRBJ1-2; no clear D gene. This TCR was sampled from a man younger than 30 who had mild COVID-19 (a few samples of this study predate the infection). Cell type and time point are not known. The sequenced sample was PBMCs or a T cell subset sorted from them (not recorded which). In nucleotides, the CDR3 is TGCGCCAGCAGCCAAGGCCCAGGTTCTAACTATGGCTACACCTTC. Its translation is CASSQGPGSNYGYTF.